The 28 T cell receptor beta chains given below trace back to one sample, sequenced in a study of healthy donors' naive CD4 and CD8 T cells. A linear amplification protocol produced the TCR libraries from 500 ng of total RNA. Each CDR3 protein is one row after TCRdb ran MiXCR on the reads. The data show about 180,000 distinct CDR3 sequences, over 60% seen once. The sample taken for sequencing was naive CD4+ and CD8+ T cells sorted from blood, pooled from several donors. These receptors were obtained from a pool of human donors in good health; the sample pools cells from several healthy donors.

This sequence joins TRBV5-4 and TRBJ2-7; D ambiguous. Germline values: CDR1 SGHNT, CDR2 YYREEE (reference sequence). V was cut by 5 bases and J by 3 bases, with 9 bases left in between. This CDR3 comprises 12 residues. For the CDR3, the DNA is TGTGCCAGCAGGGGTAGTGGCTACGAGCAGTACTTC. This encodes CASRGSGYEQYF. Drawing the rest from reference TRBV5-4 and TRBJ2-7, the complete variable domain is ETGVTQSPTHLIKTRGQQVTLRCSSQSGHNTVSWYQQALGQGPQFIFQYYREEENGRGNFPPRFSGLQFPNYSSELNVNALELDDSALYLCASRGSGYEQYFGPGTRLTVT.

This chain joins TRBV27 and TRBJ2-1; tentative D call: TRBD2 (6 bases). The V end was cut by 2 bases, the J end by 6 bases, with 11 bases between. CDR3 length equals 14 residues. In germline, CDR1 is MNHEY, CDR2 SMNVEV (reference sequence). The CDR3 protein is CASSLPGVRNEQFF. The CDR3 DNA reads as TGTGCCAGCAGTTTACCGGGAGTCCGCAATGAGCAGTTCTTC.

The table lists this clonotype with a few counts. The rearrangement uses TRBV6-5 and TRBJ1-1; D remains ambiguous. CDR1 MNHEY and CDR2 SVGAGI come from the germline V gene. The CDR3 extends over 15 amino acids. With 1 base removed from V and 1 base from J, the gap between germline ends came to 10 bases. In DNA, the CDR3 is TGTGCCAGCAGTTACTTCCCGACACCGAACACTGAAGCTTTCTTT. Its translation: CASSYFPTPNTEAFF.

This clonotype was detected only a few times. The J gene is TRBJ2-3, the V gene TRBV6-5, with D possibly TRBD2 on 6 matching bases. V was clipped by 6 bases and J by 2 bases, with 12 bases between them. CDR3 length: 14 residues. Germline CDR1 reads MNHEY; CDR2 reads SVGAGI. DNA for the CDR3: TGTGCCAGCAGCTCCGGGACTTACACAGATACGCAGTATTTT. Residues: CASSSGTYTDTQYF.

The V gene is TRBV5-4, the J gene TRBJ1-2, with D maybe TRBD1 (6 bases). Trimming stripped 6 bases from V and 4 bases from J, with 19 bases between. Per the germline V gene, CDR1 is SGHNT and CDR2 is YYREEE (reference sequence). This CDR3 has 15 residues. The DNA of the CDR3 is TGTGCCAGCACCCTCTCAGGACAGCTCAGCTATGGCTACACCTTC. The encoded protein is CASTLSGQLSYGYTF. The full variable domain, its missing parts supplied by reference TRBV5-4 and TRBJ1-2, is ETGVTQSPTHLIKTRGQQVTLRCSSQSGHNTVSWYQQALGQGPQFIFQYYREEENGRGNFPPRFSGLQFPNYSSELNVNALELDDSALYLCASTLSGQLSYGYTFGSGTRLTVV.

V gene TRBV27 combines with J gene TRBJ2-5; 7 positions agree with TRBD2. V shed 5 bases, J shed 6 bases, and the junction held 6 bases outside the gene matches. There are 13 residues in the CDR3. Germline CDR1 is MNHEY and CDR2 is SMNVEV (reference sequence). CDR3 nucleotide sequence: TGTGCCAGCAGTGAGGCGGGAGTTCAGACCCAGTACTTC. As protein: CASSEAGVQTQYF.

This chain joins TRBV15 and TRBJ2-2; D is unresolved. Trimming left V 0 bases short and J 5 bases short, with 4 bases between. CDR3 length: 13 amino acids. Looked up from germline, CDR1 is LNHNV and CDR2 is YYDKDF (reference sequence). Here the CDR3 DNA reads TGTGCCACCAGCAGAGACCTGACCGGGGAGCTGTTTTTT. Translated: CATSRDLTGELFF.

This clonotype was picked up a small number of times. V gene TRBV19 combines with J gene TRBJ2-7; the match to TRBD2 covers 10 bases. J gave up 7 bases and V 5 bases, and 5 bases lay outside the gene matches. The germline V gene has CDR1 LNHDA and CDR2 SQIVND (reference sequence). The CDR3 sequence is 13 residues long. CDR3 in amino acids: CASSSGLAVEQYF. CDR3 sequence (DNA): TGTGCCAGTAGTTCCGGACTAGCGGTGGAGCAGTACTTC.

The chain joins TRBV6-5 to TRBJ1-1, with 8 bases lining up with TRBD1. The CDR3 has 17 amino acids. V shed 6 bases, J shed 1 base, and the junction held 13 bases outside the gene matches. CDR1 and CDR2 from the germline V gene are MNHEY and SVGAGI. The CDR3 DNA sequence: TGTGCCAGCAGAGCCGACAGGGGCCACCTGGGGAACACTGAAGCTTTCTTT. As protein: CASRADRGHLGNTEAFF.

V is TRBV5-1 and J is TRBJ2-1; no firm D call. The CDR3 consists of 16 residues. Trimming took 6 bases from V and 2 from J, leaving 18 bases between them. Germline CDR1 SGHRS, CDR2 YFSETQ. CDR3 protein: CASNVGTLGPYNEQFF. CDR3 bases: TGCGCCAGCAATGTCGGCACCTTAGGACCCTACAATGAGCAGTTCTTC.

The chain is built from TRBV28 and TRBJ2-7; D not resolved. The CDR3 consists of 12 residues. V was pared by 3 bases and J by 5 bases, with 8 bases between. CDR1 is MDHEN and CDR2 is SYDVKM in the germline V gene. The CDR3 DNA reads TGTGCCAGCAGTTTGGGGATTAACGAGCAGTACTTC. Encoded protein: CASSLGINEQYF.

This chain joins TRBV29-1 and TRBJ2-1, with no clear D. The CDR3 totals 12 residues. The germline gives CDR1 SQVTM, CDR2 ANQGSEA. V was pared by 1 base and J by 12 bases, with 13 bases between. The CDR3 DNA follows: TGCAGCGTTGAAGCTGGCCGCTGGGGGCAGTTCTTC. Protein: CSVEAGRWGQFF.

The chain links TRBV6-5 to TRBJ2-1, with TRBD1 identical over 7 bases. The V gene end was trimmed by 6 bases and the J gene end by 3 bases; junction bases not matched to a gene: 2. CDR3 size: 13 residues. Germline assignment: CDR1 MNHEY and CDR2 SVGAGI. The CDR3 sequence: CASSDRVYNEQFF. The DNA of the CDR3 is TGTGCCAGCAGCGACAGGGTCTACAATGAGCAGTTCTTC.

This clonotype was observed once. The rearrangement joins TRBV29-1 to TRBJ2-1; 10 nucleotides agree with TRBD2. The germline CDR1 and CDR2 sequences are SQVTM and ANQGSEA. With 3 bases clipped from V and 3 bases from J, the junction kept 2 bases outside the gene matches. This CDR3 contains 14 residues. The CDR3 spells CSVDASGSYNEQFF. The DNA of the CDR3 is TGCAGCGTTGACGCTAGCGGGAGCTACAATGAGCAGTTCTTC.

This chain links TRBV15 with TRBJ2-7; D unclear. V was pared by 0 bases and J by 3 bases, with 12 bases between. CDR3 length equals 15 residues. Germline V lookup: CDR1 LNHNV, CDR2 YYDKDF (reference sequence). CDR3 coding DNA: TGTGCCACCAGCAGAGATTTTGGTCAGAGCTACGAGCAGTACTTC. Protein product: CATSRDFGQSYEQYF.

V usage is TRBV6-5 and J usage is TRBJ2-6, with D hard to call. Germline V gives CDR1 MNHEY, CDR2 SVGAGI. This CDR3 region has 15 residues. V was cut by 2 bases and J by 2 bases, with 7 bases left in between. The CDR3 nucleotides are TGTGCCAGCAGTTACCAGTCAACTGGGGCCAACGTCCTGACTTTC. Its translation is CASSYQSTGANVLTF.

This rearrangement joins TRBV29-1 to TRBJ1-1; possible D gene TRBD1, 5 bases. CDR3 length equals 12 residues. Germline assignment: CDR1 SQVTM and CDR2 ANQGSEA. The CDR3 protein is CAVCGTNTEAFF. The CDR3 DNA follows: TGCGCTGTTTGCGGGACGAACACTGAAGCTTTCTTT.

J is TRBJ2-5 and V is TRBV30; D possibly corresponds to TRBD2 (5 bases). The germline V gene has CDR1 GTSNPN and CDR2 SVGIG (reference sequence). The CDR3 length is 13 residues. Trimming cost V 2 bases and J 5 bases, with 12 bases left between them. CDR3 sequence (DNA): TGTGCCTGGAGTAGGAGGCTCGGGGAGACCCAGTACTTC. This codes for CAWSRRLGETQYF.

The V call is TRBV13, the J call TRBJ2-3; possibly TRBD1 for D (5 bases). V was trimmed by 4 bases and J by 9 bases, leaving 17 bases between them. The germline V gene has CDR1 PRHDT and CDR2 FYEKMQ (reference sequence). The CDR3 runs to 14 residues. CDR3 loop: CASSSGLHRMTQYF. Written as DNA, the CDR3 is TGTGCCAGCAGCTCCGGATTACACAGGATGACGCAGTATTTT.

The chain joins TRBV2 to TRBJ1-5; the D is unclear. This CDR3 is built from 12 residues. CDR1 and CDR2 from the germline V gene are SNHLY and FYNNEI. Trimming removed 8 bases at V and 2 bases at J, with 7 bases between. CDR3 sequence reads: CASQRGNQPQHF. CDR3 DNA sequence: TGTGCCAGCCAAAGGGGCAATCAGCCCCAGCATTTT.

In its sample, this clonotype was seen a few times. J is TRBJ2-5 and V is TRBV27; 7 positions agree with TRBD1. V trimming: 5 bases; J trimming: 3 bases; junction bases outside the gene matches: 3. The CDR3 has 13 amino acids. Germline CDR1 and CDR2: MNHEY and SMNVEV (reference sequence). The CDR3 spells CASSPQGEETQYF. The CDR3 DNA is TGTGCCAGCAGTCCGCAGGGGGAAGAGACCCAGTACTTC.

CDR3 protein: CASSYGLLTGGGEQYF. The CDR3 nucleotides read TGTGCCAGCAGTTACGGCCTCCTAACGGGAGGAGGCGAGCAGTACTTC. The chain combines TRBV6-2 or TRBV6-3 with TRBJ2-7; 7 bases map to TRBD2. Germline CDR1 MNHEY, CDR2 SVGEGT. Unmatched junction bases numbered 13, after V lost 2 bases and J lost 6 bases. The CDR3 contains 16 residues.

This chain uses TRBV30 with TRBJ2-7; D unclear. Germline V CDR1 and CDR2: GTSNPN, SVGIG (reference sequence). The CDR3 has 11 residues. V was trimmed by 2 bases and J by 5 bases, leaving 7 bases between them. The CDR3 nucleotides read TGTGCCTGGAGTCCCCAGAACGAGCAGTACTTC. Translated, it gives CAWSPQNEQYF.

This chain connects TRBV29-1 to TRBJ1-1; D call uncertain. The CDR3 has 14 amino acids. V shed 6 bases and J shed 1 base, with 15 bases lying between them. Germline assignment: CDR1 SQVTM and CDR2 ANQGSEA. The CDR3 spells CSVEVGRENTEAFF. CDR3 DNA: TGCAGCGTCGAGGTAGGACGGGAGAACACTGAAGCTTTCTTT.

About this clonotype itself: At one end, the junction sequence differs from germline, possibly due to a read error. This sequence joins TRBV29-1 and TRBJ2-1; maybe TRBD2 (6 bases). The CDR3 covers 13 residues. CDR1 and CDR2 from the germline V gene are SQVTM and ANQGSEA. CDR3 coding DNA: TGCAGCGTTGAAGATAGTGAGGGGACTGGGGGGATCTTC. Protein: CSVEDSEGTGGIF.

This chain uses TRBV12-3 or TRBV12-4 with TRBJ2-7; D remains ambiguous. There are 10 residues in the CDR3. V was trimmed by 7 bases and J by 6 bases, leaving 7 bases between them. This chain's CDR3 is CASTGCEQYF. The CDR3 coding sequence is TGTGCCAGCACCGGTTGCGAGCAGTACTTC.

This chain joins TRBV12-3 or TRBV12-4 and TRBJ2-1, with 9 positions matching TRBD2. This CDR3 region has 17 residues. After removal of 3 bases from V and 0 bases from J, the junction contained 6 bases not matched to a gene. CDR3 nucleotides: TGTGCCAGCAGTTTGAGGCTAGCGGGACCCTCCTACAATGAGCAGTTCTTC. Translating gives CASSLRLAGPSYNEQFF.

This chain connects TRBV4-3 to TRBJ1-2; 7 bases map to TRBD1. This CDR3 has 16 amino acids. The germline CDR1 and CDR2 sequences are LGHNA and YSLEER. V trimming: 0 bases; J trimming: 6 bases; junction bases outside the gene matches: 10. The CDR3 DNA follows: TGCGCCAGCAGCCAAGATAATAGGGGGCTCACAGATGGCTACACCTTC. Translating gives CASSQDNRGLTDGYTF.